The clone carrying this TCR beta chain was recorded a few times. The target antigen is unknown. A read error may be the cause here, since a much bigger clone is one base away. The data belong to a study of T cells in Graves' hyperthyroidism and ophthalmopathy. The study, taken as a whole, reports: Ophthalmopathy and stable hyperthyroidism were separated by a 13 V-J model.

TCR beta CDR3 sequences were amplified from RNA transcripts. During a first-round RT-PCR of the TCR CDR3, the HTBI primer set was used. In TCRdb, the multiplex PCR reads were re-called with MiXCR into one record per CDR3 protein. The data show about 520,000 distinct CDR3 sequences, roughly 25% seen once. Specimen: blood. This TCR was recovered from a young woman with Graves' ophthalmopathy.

The CDR3 DNA sequence: TGTGCCAGCAGCTCTTTGCGGGGGAGGCAAGAGACCAAGTACTTC. This gives the protein CASSSLRGRQETKYF. This chain uses TRBV11-2 with TRBJ2-5; TRBD2 aligns across 7 bases. Germline CDR1 is SGHAT and CDR2 is FQNNGV. The CDR3 consists of 15 residues.